This is a list of T cell receptor beta chains from one sample in a study of shared clonotypes between healthy human individuals. TCRdb's table, derived via immunoSEQ multiplex PCR, lists solely in-frame clones and lacks some. The sample lists around 2,000,000 clones; just over 90% were seen once. Sequencing was done on a sample of naive CD8+ T cells from PBMCs. These receptors were collected from a man aged 18 to 29 in good health. Some clones in this sample may be carry-over from other donors' samples. Both conserved end residues are part of each CDR3. The D gene is left open where the match is weak. A row's size may be missing; if present it is once, few, many or a size class.

D gene: NA
clone size: NA
J gene: TRBJ2-3
V gene: TRBV25-1
CDR3 protein: CASSEYVDTQYF
CDR3 DNA: TGTGCCAGCAGTGAATACGTAGATACGCAGTATTTT

D gene: NA
clone size: once
J gene: TRBJ1-2
V gene: TRBV28
CDR3 protein: CASSFPEVGASYGYTF
CDR3 DNA: TGTGCCAGCAGTTTCCCAGAGGTGGGGGCCAGCTATGGCTACACCTTC

D gene: NA
clone size: NA
J gene: TRBJ2-7
V gene: TRBV27
CDR3 protein: CASRAGLWDEQYF
CDR3 DNA: TGTGCCAGCAGGGCAGGGCTATGGGACGAGCAGTACTTC

D gene: NA
clone size: NA
J gene: TRBJ2-7
V gene: TRBV27
CDR3 protein: CASSSGAGLYEQYF
CDR3 DNA: TGTGCCAGCAGTTCAGGGGCAGGGCTTTACGAGCAGTACTTC

D gene: NA
clone size: NA
J gene: TRBJ2-3
V gene: TRBV27
CDR3 protein: CASSLLAPDTQYF
CDR3 DNA: TGTGCCAGCAGTTTATTGGCTCCAGATACGCAGTATTTT

D gene: NA
clone size: few
J gene: TRBJ2-1
V gene: TRBV19
CDR3 protein: CASSIASNEQFF
CDR3 DNA: TGTGCCAGTAGTATAGCTAGCAATGAGCAGTTCTTC

D gene: NA
clone size: NA
J gene: TRBJ2-7
V gene: TRBV29-1
CDR3 protein: CSVGGEPYEQYF
CDR3 DNA: TGCAGCGTTGGTGGGGAACCCTACGAGCAGTACTTC

D gene: NA
clone size: once
J gene: TRBJ1-1
V gene: TRBV28
CDR3 protein: CASRDPRRNTEAFF
CDR3 DNA: TGTGCCAGTCGGGACCCCCGGAGGAACACTGAAGCTTTCTTT

D gene: TRBD2
clone size: NA
J gene: TRBJ2-2
V gene: TRBV9
CDR3 protein: CASSSRGLAGTGELFF
CDR3 DNA: TGTGCCAGCAGCTCCCGGGGACTAGCGGGAACCGGGGAGCTGTTTTTT

D gene: NA
clone size: NA
J gene: TRBJ2-3
V gene: TRBV30
CDR3 protein: CANLQPDTQYF
CDR3 DNA: TGTGCTAATCTTCAGCCAGATACGCAGTATTTT

D gene: TRBD2
clone size: NA
J gene: TRBJ2-1
V gene: TRBV15
CDR3 protein: CATSTLGEGAGNEQFF
CDR3 DNA: TGTGCCACCAGCACCCTAGGGGAGGGCGCGGGCAATGAGCAGTTCTTC

D gene: NA
clone size: NA
J gene: TRBJ2-1
V gene: TRBV7-9
CDR3 protein: CASSSSRVGAYNEQFF
CDR3 DNA: TGTGCCAGCAGTTCGAGCAGGGTCGGTGCCTACAATGAGCAGTTCTTC

D gene: NA
clone size: NA
J gene: TRBJ2-5
V gene: TRBV15
CDR3 protein: CATSNVGETQYF
CDR3 DNA: TGTGCCACCAGCAACGTGGGTGAGACCCAGTACTTC

D gene: NA
clone size: NA
J gene: TRBJ2-5
V gene: TRBV5-6
CDR3 protein: CASSHSRRWETQYF
CDR3 DNA: TGTGCCAGCAGCCACTCCAGGCGCTGGGAGACCCAGTACTTC

D gene: NA
clone size: NA
J gene: TRBJ2-1
V gene: TRBV28
CDR3 protein: CASSPTTVNEQFF
CDR3 DNA: TGTGCCAGCAGTCCGACCACTGTCAATGAGCAGTTCTTC

D gene: TRBD2
clone size: NA
J gene: TRBJ2-1
V gene: TRBV10-1
CDR3 protein: CASSEAGTPYNEQFF
CDR3 DNA: TGCGCCAGCAGTGAAGCGGGGACGCCCTACAATGAGCAGTTCTTC

D gene: NA
clone size: few
J gene: TRBJ1-1
V gene: TRBV4-1
CDR3 protein: CASSPTQWNTEAFF
CDR3 DNA: TGCGCCAGCAGCCCTACCCAGTGGAACACTGAAGCTTTCTTT

D gene: NA
clone size: NA
J gene: TRBJ1-5
V gene: TRBV5-4
CDR3 protein: CASSGGAGSNQPQHF
CDR3 DNA: TGTGCCAGCAGCGGGGGGGCAGGGAGCAATCAGCCCCAGCATTTT

D gene: TRBD2
clone size: NA
J gene: TRBJ2-2
V gene: TRBV4-3
CDR3 protein: CASSQNGRFGELFF
CDR3 DNA: TGCGCCAGCAGCCAAAACGGGAGGTTCGGGGAGCTGTTTTTT

D gene: TRBD1
clone size: NA
J gene: TRBJ2-5
V gene: TRBV7-8
CDR3 protein: CASSLEGTGVWETQYF
CDR3 DNA: TGTGCCAGCAGCTTGGAAGGGACAGGGGTATGGGAGACCCAGTACTTC

D gene: TRBD2
clone size: NA
J gene: TRBJ2-3
V gene: TRBV28
CDR3 protein: CASSPLRGAGGADTQYF
CDR3 DNA: TGTGCCAGCAGCCCCCTCCGCGGGGCGGGAGGGGCAGATACGCAGTATTTT

D gene: TRBD1
clone size: NA
J gene: TRBJ1-2
V gene: TRBV4-1
CDR3 protein: CASSPPTGTGVYGYTF
CDR3 DNA: TGCGCCAGCAGCCCCCCTACCGGGACAGGGGTATATGGCTACACCTTC

D gene: NA
clone size: NA
J gene: TRBJ2-7
V gene: TRBV29-1
CDR3 protein: CSVFRAEGPKSGEQYF
CDR3 DNA: TGCAGCGTTTTTAGGGCCGAGGGGCCTAAATCGGGTGAGCAGTACTTC

D gene: NA
clone size: NA
J gene: TRBJ2-3
V gene: TRBV2
CDR3 protein: CASNYDVLASTDTQYF
CDR3 DNA: TGTGCCAGCAATTACGATGTGTTAGCTAGCACAGATACGCAGTATTTT

D gene: NA
clone size: NA
J gene: TRBJ1-5
V gene: TRBV29-1
CDR3 protein: CSGGDSLPPQHF
CDR3 DNA: TGCAGCGGGGGAGACAGCCTGCCGCCCCAGCATTTT

D gene: TRBD2
clone size: NA
J gene: TRBJ2-7
V gene: TRBV6-1
CDR3 protein: CASGSLTSGQDEQYF
CDR3 DNA: TGTGCCAGCGGAAGCTTGACTAGCGGGCAGGACGAGCAGTACTTC

D gene: NA
clone size: NA
J gene: TRBJ2-5
V gene: TRBV28
CDR3 protein: CASSLIGETQYF
CDR3 DNA: TGTGCCAGCAGTTTAATAGGGGAGACCCAGTACTTC

D gene: NA
clone size: NA
J gene: TRBJ1-5
V gene: TRBV4-2
CDR3 protein: CASSQDHVGGLSNQPQHF
CDR3 DNA: TGTGCCAGCAGCCAAGATCACGTAGGAGGGCTTAGCAATCAGCCCCAGCATTTT

D gene: NA
clone size: NA
J gene: TRBJ2-2
V gene: TRBV7-9
CDR3 protein: CASSPRDGDTGELFF
CDR3 DNA: TGTGCCAGCAGCCCCCGGGACGGAGACACCGGGGAGCTGTTTTTT

D gene: NA
clone size: NA
J gene: TRBJ2-1
V gene: TRBV6-1
CDR3 protein: CASRENNEQFF
CDR3 DNA: TGTGCCAGCAGGGAGAACAATGAGCAGTTCTTC

D gene: NA
clone size: NA
J gene: TRBJ1-3
V gene: TRBV28
CDR3 protein: CASSQGPGSGNTIYF
CDR3 DNA: TGTGCCAGCAGCCAGGGGCCAGGCTCTGGAAACACCATATATTTT

D gene: TRBD2
clone size: NA
J gene: TRBJ2-5
V gene: TRBV5-8
CDR3 protein: CASSPQGLAMQETQYF
CDR3 DNA: TGTGCCAGCAGCCCACAAGGACTAGCGATGCAAGAGACCCAGTACTTC

D gene: NA
clone size: NA
J gene: TRBJ1-2
V gene: TRBV7-9
CDR3 protein: CASSSRETGGGYTF
CDR3 DNA: TGTGCCAGCAGCTCTCGGGAGACCGGCGGGGGCTACACCTTC

D gene: TRBD1
clone size: NA
J gene: TRBJ1-1
V gene: TRBV28
CDR3 protein: CASSLQGQGTEAFF
CDR3 DNA: TGTGCCAGCAGCCTACAGGGGCAAGGGACTGAAGCTTTCTTT

D gene: TRBD1
clone size: NA
J gene: TRBJ2-5
V gene: TRBV2
CDR3 protein: CASSGRTGEETQYF
CDR3 DNA: TGTGCCAGCAGTGGACGGACAGGGGAAGAGACCCAGTACTTC

D gene: TRBD1
clone size: NA
J gene: TRBJ2-7
V gene: TRBV10-3
CDR3 protein: CAISDRGYEQYF
CDR3 DNA: TGTGCCATCAGCGACAGGGGTTACGAGCAGTACTTC

D gene: NA
clone size: NA
J gene: TRBJ1-2
V gene: TRBV27
CDR3 protein: CASSWTPGGYGYTF
CDR3 DNA: TGTGCCAGCAGTTGGACCCCCGGGGGCTATGGCTACACCTTC

D gene: NA
clone size: once
J gene: TRBJ2-7
V gene: TRBV19
CDR3 protein: CASSAGTPATYEQYF
CDR3 DNA: TGTGCCAGTAGTGCCGGGACTCCCGCCACCTACGAGCAGTACTTC

D gene: NA
clone size: NA
J gene: TRBJ2-1
V gene: TRBV27
CDR3 protein: CASSLRTAINNEQFF
CDR3 DNA: TGTGCCAGCAGTTTAAGGACGGCCATAAACAATGAGCAGTTCTTC

D gene: TRBD1
clone size: NA
J gene: TRBJ1-4
V gene: TRBV28
CDR3 protein: CASSLGTGMEKLFF
CDR3 DNA: TGTGCCAGCAGTTTGGGGACAGGGATGGAAAAACTGTTTTTT

D gene: NA
clone size: NA
J gene: TRBJ2-1
V gene: TRBV27
CDR3 protein: CASSLRWASGSFPPFF
CDR3 DNA: NA

D gene: TRBD1
clone size: NA
J gene: TRBJ2-5
V gene: TRBV10-3
CDR3 protein: CAISEGNFVQGARETQYF
CDR3 DNA: TGTGCCATCAGTGAGGGGAATTTCGTCCAGGGGGCAAGGGAGACCCAGTACTTC

D gene: NA
clone size: NA
J gene: TRBJ2-5
V gene: TRBV4-3
CDR3 protein: CASSQDGWAAETQYF
CDR3 DNA: TGCGCCAGCAGCCAAGATGGATGGGCCGCAGAGACCCAGTACTTC

D gene: NA
clone size: NA
J gene: TRBJ1-2
V gene: TRBV6-6
CDR3 protein: CASSYRDYNYGYTF
CDR3 DNA: TGTGCCAGCAGTTATAGGGATTATAACTATGGCTACACCTTC

D gene: NA
clone size: NA
J gene: TRBJ2-5
V gene: TRBV27
CDR3 protein: CASPNGNRGDRPSGETQYF
CDR3 DNA: TGTGCCAGCCCAAATGGGAACCGGGGGGACAGACCCTCAGGGGAGACCCAGTACTTC

D gene: NA
clone size: NA
J gene: TRBJ1-4
V gene: TRBV2
CDR3 protein: CASRPDRLHEKLFF
CDR3 DNA: TGTGCCAGCAGGCCAGACAGGCTACATGAAAAACTGTTTTTT

D gene: NA
clone size: NA
J gene: TRBJ2-7
V gene: TRBV28
CDR3 protein: CASSLLPGPSYEQYF
CDR3 DNA: TGTGCCAGCAGCCTCCTCCCGGGACCTTCCTACGAGCAGTACTTC

D gene: TRBD1
clone size: NA
J gene: TRBJ2-7
V gene: TRBV15
CDR3 protein: CATSMDPGTGRYEQYF
CDR3 DNA: TGTGCCACCAGCATGGATCCCGGGACAGGTCGCTACGAGCAGTACTTC

D gene: TRBD2
clone size: once
J gene: TRBJ2-7
V gene: TRBV19
CDR3 protein: CASSIARGTRLAEQYF
CDR3 DNA: TGTGCCAGTAGTATAGCCCGGGGTACTAGACTAGCCGAGCAGTACTTC